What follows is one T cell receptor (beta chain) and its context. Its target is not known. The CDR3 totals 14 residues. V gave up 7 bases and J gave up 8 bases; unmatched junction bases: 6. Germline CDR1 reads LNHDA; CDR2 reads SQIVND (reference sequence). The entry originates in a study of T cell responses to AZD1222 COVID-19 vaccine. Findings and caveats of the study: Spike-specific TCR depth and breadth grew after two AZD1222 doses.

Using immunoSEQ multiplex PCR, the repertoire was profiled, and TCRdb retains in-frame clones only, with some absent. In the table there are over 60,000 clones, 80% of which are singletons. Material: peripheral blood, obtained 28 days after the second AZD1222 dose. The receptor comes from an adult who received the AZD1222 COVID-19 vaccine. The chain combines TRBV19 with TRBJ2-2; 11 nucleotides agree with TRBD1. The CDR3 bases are TGTGCCAGTAACGGACAGGGGGCAGGTGGGGAGCTGTTTTTT. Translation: CASNGQGAGGELFF.